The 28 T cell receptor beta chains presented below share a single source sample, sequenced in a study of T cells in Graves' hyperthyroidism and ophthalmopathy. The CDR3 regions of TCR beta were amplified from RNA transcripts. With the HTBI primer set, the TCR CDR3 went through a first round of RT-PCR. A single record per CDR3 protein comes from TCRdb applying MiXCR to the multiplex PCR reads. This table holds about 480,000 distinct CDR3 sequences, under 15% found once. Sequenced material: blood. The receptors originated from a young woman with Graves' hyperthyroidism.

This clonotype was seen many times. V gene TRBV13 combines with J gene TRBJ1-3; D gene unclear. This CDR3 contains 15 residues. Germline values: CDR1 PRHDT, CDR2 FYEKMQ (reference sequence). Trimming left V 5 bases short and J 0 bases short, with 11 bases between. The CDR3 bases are TGTGCCAGCAGCCCGGACGGGAACTCTGGAAACACCATATATTTT. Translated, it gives CASSPDGNSGNTIYF.

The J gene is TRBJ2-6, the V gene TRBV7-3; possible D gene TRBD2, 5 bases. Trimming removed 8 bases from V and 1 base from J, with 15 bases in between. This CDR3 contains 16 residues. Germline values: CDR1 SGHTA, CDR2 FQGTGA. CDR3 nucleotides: TGTGCCAGCGGCCCGGGGAGAAGGTCTGGGGCCAACGTCCTGACTTTC. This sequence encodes CASGPGRRSGANVLTF. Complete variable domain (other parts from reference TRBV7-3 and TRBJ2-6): GAGVSQTPSNKVTEKGKYVELRCDPISGHTALYWYRQSLGQGPEFLIYFQGTGAADDSGLPNDRFFAVRPEGSVSTLKIQRTERGDSAVYLCASGPGRRSGANVLTFGAGSRLTVL.

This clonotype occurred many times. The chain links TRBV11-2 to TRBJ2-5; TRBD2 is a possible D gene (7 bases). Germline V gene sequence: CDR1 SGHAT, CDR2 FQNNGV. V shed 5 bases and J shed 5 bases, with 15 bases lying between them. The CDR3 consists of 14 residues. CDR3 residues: CASSPGGGSETQYF. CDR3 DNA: TGTGCCAGCAGCCCTGGCGGGGGCTCGGAGACCCAGTACTTC.

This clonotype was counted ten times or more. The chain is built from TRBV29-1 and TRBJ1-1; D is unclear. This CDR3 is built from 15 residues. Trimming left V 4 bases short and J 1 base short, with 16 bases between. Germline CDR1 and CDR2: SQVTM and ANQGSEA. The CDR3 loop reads CSVGRWGMRNTEAFF. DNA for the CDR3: TGCAGCGTTGGGCGCTGGGGAATGAGGAACACTGAAGCTTTCTTT. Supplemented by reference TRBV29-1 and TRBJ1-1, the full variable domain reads SAVISQKPSRDICQRGTSLTIQCQVDSQVTMMFWYRQQPGQSLTLIATANQGSEATYESGFVIDKFPISRPNLTFSTLTVSNMSPEDSSIYLCSVGRWGMRNTEAFFGQGTRLTVV.

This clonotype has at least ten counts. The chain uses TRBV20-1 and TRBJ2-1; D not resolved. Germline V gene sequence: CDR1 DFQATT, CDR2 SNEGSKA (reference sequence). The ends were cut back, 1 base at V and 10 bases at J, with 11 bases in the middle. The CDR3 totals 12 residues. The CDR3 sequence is CSARGSMREQFF. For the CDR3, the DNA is TGCAGTGCTAGAGGTTCTATGAGGGAGCAGTTCTTC.

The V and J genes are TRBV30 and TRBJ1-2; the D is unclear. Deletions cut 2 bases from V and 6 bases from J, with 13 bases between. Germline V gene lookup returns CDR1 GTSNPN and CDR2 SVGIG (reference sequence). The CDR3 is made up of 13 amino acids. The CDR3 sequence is CAWSTARPNGYTF. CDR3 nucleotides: TGTGCCTGGAGTACGGCAAGACCCAATGGCTACACCTTC.

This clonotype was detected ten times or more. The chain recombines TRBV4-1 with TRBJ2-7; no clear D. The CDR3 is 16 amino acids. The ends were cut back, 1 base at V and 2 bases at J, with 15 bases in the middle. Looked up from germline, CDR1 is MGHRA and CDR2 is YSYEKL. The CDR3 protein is CASSQVGRRNPYEQYF. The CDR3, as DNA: TGCGCCAGCAGCCAAGTAGGGCGGCGGAACCCCTACGAGCAGTACTTC.

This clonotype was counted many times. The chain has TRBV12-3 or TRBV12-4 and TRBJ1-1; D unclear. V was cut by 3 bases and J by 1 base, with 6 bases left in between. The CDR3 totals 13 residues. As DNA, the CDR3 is TGTGCCAGCAGTTTTAGCAGGAACACTGAAGCTTTCTTT. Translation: CASSFSRNTEAFF.

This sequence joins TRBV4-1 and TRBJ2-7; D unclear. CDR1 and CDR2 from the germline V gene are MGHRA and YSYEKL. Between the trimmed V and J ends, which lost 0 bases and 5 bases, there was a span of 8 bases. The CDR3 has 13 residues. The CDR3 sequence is CASSQEQVDEQYF. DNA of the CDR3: TGCGCCAGCAGCCAAGAGCAGGTTGACGAGCAGTACTTC.

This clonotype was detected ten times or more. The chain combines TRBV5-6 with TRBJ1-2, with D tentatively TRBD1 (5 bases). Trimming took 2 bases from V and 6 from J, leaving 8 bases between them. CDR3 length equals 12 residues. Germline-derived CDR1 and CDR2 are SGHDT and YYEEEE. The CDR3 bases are TGTGCCAGCAGCTTCCAGACAGATGGCTACACCTTC. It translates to CASSFQTDGYTF.

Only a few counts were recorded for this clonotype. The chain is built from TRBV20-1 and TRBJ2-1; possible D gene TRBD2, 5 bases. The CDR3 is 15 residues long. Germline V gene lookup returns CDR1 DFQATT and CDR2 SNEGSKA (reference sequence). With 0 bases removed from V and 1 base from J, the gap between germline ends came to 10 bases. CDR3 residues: CSARDQAESYNEQFF. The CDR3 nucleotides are TGCAGTGCTAGAGATCAAGCGGAGTCCTACAATGAGCAGTTCTTC.

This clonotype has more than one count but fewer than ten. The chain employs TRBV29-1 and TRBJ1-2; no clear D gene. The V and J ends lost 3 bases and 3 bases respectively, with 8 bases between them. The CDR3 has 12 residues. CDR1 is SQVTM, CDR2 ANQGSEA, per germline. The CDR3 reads CSVDYRDYGYTF. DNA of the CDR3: TGCAGCGTTGATTACCGGGACTATGGCTACACCTTC.

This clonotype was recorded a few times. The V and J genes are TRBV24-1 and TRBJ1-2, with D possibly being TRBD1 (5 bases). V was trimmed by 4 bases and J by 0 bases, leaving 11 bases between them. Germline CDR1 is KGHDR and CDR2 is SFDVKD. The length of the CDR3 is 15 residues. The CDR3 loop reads CATSERGTANYGYTF. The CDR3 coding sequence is TGTGCCACCAGTGAGAGGGGCACTGCTAACTATGGCTACACCTTC.

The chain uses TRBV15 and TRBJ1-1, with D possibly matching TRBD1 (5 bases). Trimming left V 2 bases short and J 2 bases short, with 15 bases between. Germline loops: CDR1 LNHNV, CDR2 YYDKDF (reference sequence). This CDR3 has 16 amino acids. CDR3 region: CATSRLDIHYNTEAFF. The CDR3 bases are TGTGCCACCAGCAGACTGGACATACACTATAACACTGAAGCTTTCTTT.

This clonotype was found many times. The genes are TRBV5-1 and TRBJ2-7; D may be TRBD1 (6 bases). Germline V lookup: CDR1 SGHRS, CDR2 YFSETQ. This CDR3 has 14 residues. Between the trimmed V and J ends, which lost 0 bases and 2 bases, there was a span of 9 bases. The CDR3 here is CASSLGDKAYEQYF. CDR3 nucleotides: TGCGCCAGCAGCTTGGGGGACAAAGCCTACGAGCAGTACTTC.

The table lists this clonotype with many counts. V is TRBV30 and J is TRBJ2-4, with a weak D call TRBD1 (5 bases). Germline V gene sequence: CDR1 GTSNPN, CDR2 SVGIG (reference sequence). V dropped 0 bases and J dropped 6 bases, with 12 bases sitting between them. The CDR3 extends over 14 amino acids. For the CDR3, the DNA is TGTGCCTGGAGTGTACGCAGGCAGGGAAACATTCAGTACTTC. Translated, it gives CAWSVRRQGNIQYF.

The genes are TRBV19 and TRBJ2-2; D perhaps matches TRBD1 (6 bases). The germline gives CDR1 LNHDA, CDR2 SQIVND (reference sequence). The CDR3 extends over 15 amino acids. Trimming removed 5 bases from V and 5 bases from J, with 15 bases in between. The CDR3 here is CASSFNRAPTGELFF. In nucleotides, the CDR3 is TGTGCCAGTAGTTTTAACAGGGCGCCTACCGGGGAGCTGTTTTTT.

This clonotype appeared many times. CDR3 sequence reads: CASSGQGEQPQHF. For the CDR3, the DNA is TGTGCCAGCAGTGGACAGGGTGAACAGCCCCAGCATTTT. The chain employs TRBV12-3 or TRBV12-4 and TRBJ1-5; 8 nucleotides align to TRBD1. The J segment lost 7 bases and the V segment lost 5 bases, leaving 4 bases of the junction unmatched. The length of the CDR3 is 13 residues.

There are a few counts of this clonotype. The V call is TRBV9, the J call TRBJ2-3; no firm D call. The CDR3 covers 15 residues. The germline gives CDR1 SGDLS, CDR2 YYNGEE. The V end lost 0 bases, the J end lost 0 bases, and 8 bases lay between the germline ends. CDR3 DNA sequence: TGTGCCAGCAGCGTAGAAGCGACTAGCACAGATACGCAGTATTTT. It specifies CASSVEATSTDTQYF.

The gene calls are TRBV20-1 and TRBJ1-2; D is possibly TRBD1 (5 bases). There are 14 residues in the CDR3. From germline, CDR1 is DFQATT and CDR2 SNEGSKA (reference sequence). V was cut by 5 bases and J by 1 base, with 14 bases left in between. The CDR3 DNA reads TGCAGTGCTTACTCGGGGGGTAATAACTATGGCTACACCTTC. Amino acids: CSAYSGGNNYGYTF.

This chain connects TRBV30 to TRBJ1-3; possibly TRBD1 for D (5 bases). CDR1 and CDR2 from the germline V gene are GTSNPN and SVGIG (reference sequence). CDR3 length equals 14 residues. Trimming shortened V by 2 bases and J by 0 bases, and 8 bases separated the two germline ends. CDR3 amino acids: CAWSRGSSGNTIYF. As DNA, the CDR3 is TGTGCCTGGAGTCGGGGCAGCTCTGGAAACACCATATATTTT.

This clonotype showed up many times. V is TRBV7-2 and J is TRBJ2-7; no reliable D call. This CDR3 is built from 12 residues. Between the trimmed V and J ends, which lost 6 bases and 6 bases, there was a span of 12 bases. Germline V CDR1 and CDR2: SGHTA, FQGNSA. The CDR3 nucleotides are TGTGCCAGCAGTGCCGATTGGTCCGAGCAGTACTTC. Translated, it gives CASSADWSEQYF.

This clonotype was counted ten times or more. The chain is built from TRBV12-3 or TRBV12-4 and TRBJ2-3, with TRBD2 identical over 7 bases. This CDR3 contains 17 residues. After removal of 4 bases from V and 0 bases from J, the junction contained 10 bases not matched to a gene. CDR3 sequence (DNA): TGTGCCAGCAGTTCGGATCGGACGGGAGGAAGCACAGATACGCAGTATTTT. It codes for CASSSDRTGGSTDTQYF.

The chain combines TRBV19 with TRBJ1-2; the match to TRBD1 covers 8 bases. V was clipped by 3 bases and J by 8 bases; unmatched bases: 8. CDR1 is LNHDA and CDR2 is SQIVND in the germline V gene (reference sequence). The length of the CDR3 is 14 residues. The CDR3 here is CASSIGRGRGGYTF. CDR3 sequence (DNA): TGTGCCAGTAGTATCGGCAGGGGGCGCGGCGGCTACACCTTC.

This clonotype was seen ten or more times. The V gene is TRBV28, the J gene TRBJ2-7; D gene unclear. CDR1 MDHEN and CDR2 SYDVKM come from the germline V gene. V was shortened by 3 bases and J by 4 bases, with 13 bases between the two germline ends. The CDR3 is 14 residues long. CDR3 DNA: TGTGCCAGCAGTTTCTTGGGGTCTCTTTACGAGCAGTACTTC. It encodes CASSFLGSLYEQYF.

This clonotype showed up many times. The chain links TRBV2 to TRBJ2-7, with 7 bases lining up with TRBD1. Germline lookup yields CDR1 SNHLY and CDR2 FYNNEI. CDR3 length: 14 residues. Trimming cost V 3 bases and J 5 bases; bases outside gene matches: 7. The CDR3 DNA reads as TGTGCCAGCAGTGATGGGACAGTGGGGGACGAGCAGTACTTC. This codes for CASSDGTVGDEQYF.

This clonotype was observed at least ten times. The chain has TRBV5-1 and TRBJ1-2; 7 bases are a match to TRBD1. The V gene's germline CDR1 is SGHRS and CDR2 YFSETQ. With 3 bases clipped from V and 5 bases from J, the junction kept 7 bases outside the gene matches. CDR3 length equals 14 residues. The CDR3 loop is CASSSGGTEYGYTF. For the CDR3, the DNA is TGCGCCAGCAGCTCCGGTGGGACAGAATATGGCTACACCTTC.

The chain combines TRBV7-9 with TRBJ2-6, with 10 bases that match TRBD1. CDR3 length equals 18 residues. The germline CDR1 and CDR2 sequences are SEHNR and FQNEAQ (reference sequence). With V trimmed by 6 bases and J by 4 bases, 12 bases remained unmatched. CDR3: CASRSRQGAASGANVLTF. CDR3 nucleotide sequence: TGTGCCAGCAGATCACGACAGGGGGCGGCGTCCGGGGCCAACGTCCTGACTTTC.